A selection of T cell receptor beta chains follows, all from one sample in a study of cytomegalovirus exposure and HLA in healthy donors. Sequencing used immunoSEQ multiplex PCR; TCRdb keeps in-frame clones, though not all of them. The repertoire holds about 190,000 clones, with 65% to 80% as singletons. The sequenced sample was PBMCs. Receptors were obtained from a young man in good health and CMV-seropositive. Both conserved end residues are part of each CDR3. A D gene is named only where the DNA matches it firmly. Clone sizes are given selectively: once, few, many, or a class where the clone is expanded.

CDR3 length,J gene,V gene,D gene,clone size,CDR3 DNA,CDR3 protein
14,TRBJ2-5,TRBV9,-,-,TGTGCCAGCAGCGCCCCCAGGGGACGAGAGACCCAGTACTTC,CASSAPRGRETQYF
16,TRBJ2-7,TRBV6-5,-,-,TGTGCCAGCAGTTACTCTTGGGGGCCTGGCTCCTACGAGCAGTACTTC,CASSYSWGPGSYEQYF
15,TRBJ1-1,TRBV4-2,-,-,TGTGCCAGCAGCCCAGAGGGGGGTTTGAGCACTGAAGCTTTCTTT,CASSPEGGLSTEAFF
18,TRBJ2-7,TRBV25-1,-,-,TGTGCCAGCAGTGGGCCGGGCCCTACCCCCACTAGCTCCTACGAGCAGTACTTC,CASSGPGPTPTSSYEQYF
16,TRBJ2-7,TRBV6-1,-,few,TGTGCCAGCAGTGAAGCGTGGCAGGTCAGCTCCTACGAGCAGTACTTC,CASSEAWQVSSYEQYF
12,TRBJ1-2,TRBV6-6,TRBD1,-,TGTGCCAGCAGTCAGGACAGGGGCGGCTACACCTTC,CASSQDRGGYTF
13,TRBJ1-5,TRBV27,-,-,TGTGCCAGCAGTTTCACAGCCACAGACCCCCAGCATTTT,CASSFTATDPQHF
14,TRBJ2-7,TRBV11-1,TRBD2,-,TGTGCCAGCAGCCCCGGGACTAACCCCTACGAGCAGTACTTC,CASSPGTNPYEQYF
11,TRBJ2-7,TRBV20-1,-,-,TGCAGTGCTAGGCGGGCCTACGAGCAGTACTTC,CSARRAYEQYF
13,TRBJ1-5,TRBV30,-,-,TGTGCCTGGAGTACAACAGGGTATCAGCCCCAGCATTTT,CAWSTTGYQPQHF
17,TRBJ1-4,TRBV28,TRBD1,-,TGTGCCAGCAGTTCCTCTTCCATTAAGGGGGCCGGAGAAAAACTGTTTTTT,CASSSSSIKGAGEKLFF
14,TRBJ1-1,TRBV12-5,-,-,TGTGCTAGGGGTTCCTACCCCGAAGACACTGAAGCTTTCTTT,CARGSYPEDTEAFF
14,TRBJ2-5,TRBV28,-,-,TGTGCCAGCAGCCTAGGGGGTCGACTCTCGACCCAGTACTTC,CASSLGGRLSTQYF
15,TRBJ2-3,TRBV19,-,-,TGTGCCAGTATCCCTCTTCCGGCAGGGCGAGATACGCAGTATTTT,CASIPLPAGRDTQYF
15,TRBJ2-2,TRBV2,TRBD2,once,TGTGCCAGCAGGAGGACTAGCGGATACACCGGGGAGCTGTTTTTT,CASRRTSGYTGELFF
18,TRBJ2-4,TRBV5-6,TRBD2,-,TGTGCCAGCAGCTTAGGGCTAGCGGGAGGGGTAGCCAAAAACATTCAGTACTTC,CASSLGLAGGVAKNIQYF
12,TRBJ2-3,TRBV2,TRBD1,-,TGTGCCATGGACAGGGGGAGGAATACGCAGTATTTT,CAMDRGRNTQYF
17,TRBJ2-1,TRBV9,-,-,TGTGCCAGCAGCGCCTCTTCGGGACCCCCGGGAGAGAATGAGCAGTTCTTC,CASSASSGPPGENEQFF
17,TRBJ2-4,TRBV4-3,-,-,TGCGCCAGCAGCCAAGATTGGCAGGGAATGACCAAAAACATTCAGTACTTC,CASSQDWQGMTKNIQYF
15,TRBJ1-6,TRBV6-1,-,-,TGTGCCAGCAGTGCGAACAGGGATGTCGGTTCACCCCTCCACTTT,CASSANRDVGSPLHF
14,TRBJ1-3,TRBV2,TRBD1,-,TGTGCCAGCAGTCGGGACAGGGTTGGAAACACCATATATTTT,CASSRDRVGNTIYF
13,TRBJ2-5,TRBV5-1,-,-,TGCGCCAGCAGCCCGGGAAGCCAAGAGACCCAGTACTTC,CASSPGSQETQYF
16,TRBJ2-7,TRBV14,TRBD2,once,TGTGCCAGCAGCCAAGCGGGGGTAGCGGGAGTCCACGAGCAGTACTTC,CASSQAGVAGVHEQYF